This TCR beta chain derives from a study of OX40 agonist ivuxolimab in advanced cancers. Study in general: Two cutaneous melanoma patients and one hepatocellular carcinoma patient, three in all, had partial responses. Whole-study results and caveats: Specificity for antigen went undetermined in the expanded peripheral T cells.

Measured with immunoSEQ multiplex PCR; TCRdb has only the in-frame clones, and not every one. In the table there are more than 55,000 clones, roughly nine tenths of which are singletons. Turning to this clone: Its antigen is undetermined.

The CDR3 spans 16 residues. Trimming shortened V by 6 bases and J by 5 bases, and 21 bases separated the two germline ends. Germline V CDR1 and CDR2: MGHDK, SYGVNS. With autoimmune disease history or systemic immunosuppression, patients were excluded. The chain is built from TRBV25-1 and TRBJ2-3; D is possibly TRBD1 (5 bases). This clonotype was sampled from an adult with an advanced solid tumor such as melanoma, head and neck, liver or kidney cancer. The sequencing used CD4+ or CD8+ T cells sorted from blood, collected in a trial of the OX40 agonist ivuxolimab. CDR3 nucleotide sequence: TGTGCCAGCAGAGGCCAAGGGGCCCCTCTGGGAGATACGCAGTATTTT. Translation gives CASRGQGAPLGDTQYF.